Described below is a single TCR beta chain sequence and its context. The target of this receptor is not known. Each CD8+ T cell subset was flow-sorted in triplicate, with some 300,000 cells per subset placed directly into RLT lysis buffer. Peripheral blood mononuclear cells were isolated from buffy coats by standard density gradient centrifugation. An RNeasy Mini Kit was used to extract total RNA from the sorted cells. The sample originates from a study of CXCR3-negative and CXCR3-positive naive CD8 T cells (dated by TCRdb to about 2019). Regarding the research as a whole: In total, 130 million to 150 million TRB reads were obtained, which works out to roughly 1.5 +/- 0.3 million reads per library. Diversity and physicochemical repertoire analyses covered roughly eleven donors pooled from two independent experiments. TRBV-TRBJ cluster analysis included naive subsets from several donors and memory cells from 3 donors.

The germline V gene provides CDR1 MDHEN and CDR2 SYDVKM. The CDR3 covers 14 residues, taking in both the cysteine and the phenylalanine. Only the protein is available. The research as a whole found: Because surface CD5, which is linked to self-reactivity in mice, was comparable between the naive subsets, TCR interaction strength was also inferred from TRB CDR3 physicochemical properties. Repertoire diversity was comparably high in both naive subsets but much lower in memory CD8+ T cells. Freshly isolated PBMCs were used for most assays because CXCR3 expression partially decreased after cryopreservation. Similar TRBV-TRBJ usage was shown by naive CXCR3-negative and CXCR3-positive cells from the same donor, whereas distinct patterns were shown by memory cells.

Instrument on record: NextSeq 550. The Human TCR Profiling Kit (MiLaboratory) was used to make UMI-labeled 5' RACE TRB cDNA libraries. cDNA synthesis used the entire amount of extracted RNA, and PCR amplification then used the entire amount of cDNA produced. Libraries were prepared in parallel with an identical number of PCR cycles. For the original study's pipeline: With a requirement of at least two reads per UMI, MIGEC and MiXCR extracted about 50,000 +/- 10,000 unique UMI-labeled TRB cDNA molecules per library. On average, roughly 40,000 +/- 10,000 functional in-frame TRB CDR3 nucleotide clonotypes lacking stop codons were found per library. After downsampling to 5000 UMI-labeled TRB molecules per sample, diversity metrics, including normalized Shannon-Wiener and Chao1, were computed in VDJtools. Clonotype-size-weighted physicochemical properties of the central five CDR3 residues (interaction energy, strength, volume and Kidera factor 4) were computed in VDJtools. The reads, reprocessed by TCRdb, yield one row per CDR3 protein sequence and no DNA. V and J calls and clone size were set by TCRdb, not the authors. The sample's table covers approximately 39,000 distinct CDR3 sequences. The ten most abundant clones make up more than 12% of the sample.

The chain is encoded by TRBV28 joined to TRBJ1-1; TCRdb indicates TRBD1, and absent DNA this call remains unverified. The sample comprised memory CD8+ T cells from blood. The meaning of the sample's cell subset or site label: conventional CD8+ memory T cells (TMEM), sorted as controls. This receptor was identified in a human donor in good health. Some clones in this sample may be carry-over from other donors' samples. The CDR3 corresponds to CASSLLEGRTEAFF.